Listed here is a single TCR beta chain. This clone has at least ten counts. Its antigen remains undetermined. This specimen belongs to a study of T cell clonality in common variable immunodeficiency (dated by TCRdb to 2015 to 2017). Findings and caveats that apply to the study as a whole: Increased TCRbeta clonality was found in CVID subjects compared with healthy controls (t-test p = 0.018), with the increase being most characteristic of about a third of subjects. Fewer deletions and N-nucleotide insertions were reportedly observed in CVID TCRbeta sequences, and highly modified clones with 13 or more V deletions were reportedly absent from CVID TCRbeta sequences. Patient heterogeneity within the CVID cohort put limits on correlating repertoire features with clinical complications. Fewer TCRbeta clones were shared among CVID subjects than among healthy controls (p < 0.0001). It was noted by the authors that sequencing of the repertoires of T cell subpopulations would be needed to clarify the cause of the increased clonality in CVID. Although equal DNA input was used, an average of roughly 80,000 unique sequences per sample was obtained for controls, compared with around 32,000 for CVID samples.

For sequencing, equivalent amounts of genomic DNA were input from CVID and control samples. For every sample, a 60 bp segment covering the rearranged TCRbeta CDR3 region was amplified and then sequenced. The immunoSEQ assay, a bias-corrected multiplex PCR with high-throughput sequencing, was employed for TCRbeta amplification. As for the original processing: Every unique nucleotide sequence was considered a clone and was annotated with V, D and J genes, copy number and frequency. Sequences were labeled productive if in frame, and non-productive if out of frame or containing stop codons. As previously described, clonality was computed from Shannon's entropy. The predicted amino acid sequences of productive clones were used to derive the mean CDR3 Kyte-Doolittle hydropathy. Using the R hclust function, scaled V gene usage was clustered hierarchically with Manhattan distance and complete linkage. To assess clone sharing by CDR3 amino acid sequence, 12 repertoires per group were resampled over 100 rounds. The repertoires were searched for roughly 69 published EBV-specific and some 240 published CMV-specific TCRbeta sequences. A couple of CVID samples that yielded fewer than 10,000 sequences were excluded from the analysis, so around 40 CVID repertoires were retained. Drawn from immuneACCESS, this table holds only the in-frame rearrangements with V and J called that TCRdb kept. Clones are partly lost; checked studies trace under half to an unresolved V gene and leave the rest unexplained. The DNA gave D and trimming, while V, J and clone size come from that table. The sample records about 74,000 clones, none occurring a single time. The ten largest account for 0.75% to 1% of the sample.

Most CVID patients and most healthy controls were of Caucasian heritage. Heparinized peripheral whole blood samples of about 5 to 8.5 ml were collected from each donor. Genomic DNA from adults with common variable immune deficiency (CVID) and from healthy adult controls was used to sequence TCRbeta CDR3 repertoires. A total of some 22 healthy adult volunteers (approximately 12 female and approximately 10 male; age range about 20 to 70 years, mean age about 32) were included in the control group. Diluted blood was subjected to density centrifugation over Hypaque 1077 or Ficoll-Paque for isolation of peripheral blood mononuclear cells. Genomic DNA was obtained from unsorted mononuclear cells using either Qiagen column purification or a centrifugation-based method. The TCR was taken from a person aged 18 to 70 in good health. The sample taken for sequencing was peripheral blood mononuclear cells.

The CDR3 region reads CASSETGITDTQYF. The part of the CDR3 DNA that was read is TGCGCCAGCAGTGAAACAGGGATCACAGATACG. The rearrangement joined TRBV10-1 to TRBJ2-3; the D gene is possibly TRBD1, with 6 bases matching. The sequence runs out 3 residues before the end of the CDR3; the remainder is reconstructed from the germline J gene. The germline V gene (reference sequence) supplies CDR1 WNHNN and CDR2 SYGVQD. The germline ends are 9 bases apart after V is trimmed by 3 bases and J by 2 bases. The CDR3 measures 14 amino acids from cysteine to phenylalanine. Shown are 33 bases from within the CDR3, in frame from base 1.